The 19 T cell receptor beta chains reported below all come from one sample, sequenced in a study of blood T cell repertoires in COVID-19. TCRdb's table, derived via immunoSEQ multiplex PCR, lists solely in-frame clones and lacks some. The data contain over 120,000 clones, just under 80% of them singletons. Specimen: peripheral blood. Receptor source: a woman aged 60 to 75 with acute or convalescent COVID-19.

Here the CDR3 DNA reads TGTGCCAGCAGCCAGGGACTTCCAAATGAGCAGTTCTTC. Its protein is CASSQGLPNEQFF. The chain uses TRBV21-1 and TRBJ2-1; the D call in the table, TRBD2, was not verified against the DNA. TRBV21-1 corresponds to a pseudogene. The CDR3 runs to 13 residues.

Here the CDR3 DNA reads TGTGCCAGCAGTTTATTTGTAGCCCAGGAGCAGTTCTTC. The encoded protein is CASSLFVAQEQFF. This chain links TRBV12-3 or TRBV12-4 with TRBJ2-1; D unclear. This CDR3 has 13 amino acids. The V end lost 2 bases, the J end lost 10 bases, and 12 bases lay between the germline ends.

The rearrangement links TRBV10-3 to TRBJ2-1, with D tentatively TRBD1 (5 bases). Per germline, CDR1 ENHRY and CDR2 SYGVKD. V lost 3 bases and J lost 1, with 7 bases in between. CDR3 length equals 14 residues. Here the CDR3 reads CAISDRVSYNEQFF. In DNA, the CDR3 is TGTGCCATCAGTGACAGGGTATCCTACAATGAGCAGTTCTTC.

The rearrangement links TRBV27 to TRBJ2-1; perhaps TRBD2 as D (5 bases). The germline gives CDR1 MNHEY, CDR2 SMNVEV (reference sequence). This CDR3 has 16 residues. V was clipped by 9 bases and J by 5 bases, with 23 bases between them. CDR3 coding DNA: TGTGCCAGTTCGTCGGTGGGGAAATGGCGGGACAATGAGCAGTTCTTC. Residues: CASSSVGKWRDNEQFF.

This clone was counted a single time. V and J are TRBV27 and TRBJ1-2; unclear D gene. The V end lost 0 bases, the J end lost 4 bases, and 15 bases lay between the germline ends. CDR1 is MNHEY and CDR2 is SMNVEV in the germline V gene (reference sequence). The CDR3 sequence is 16 residues long. The CDR3 sequence is CASSLSFFGGLYGYTF. The CDR3, as DNA: TGTGCCAGCAGTTTATCGTTTTTTGGAGGGCTCTATGGCTACACCTTC.

CDR3 sequence (DNA): TGTGCCAGCAGTCGACTTGTTTGGGAGCAGTACTTC. Protein product: CASSRLVWEQYF. This chain joins TRBV6-2 or TRBV6-3 and TRBJ2-7; no clear D. Germline CDR1 reads MNHEY; CDR2 reads SVGEGT. V dropped 5 bases and J dropped 7 bases, with 12 bases sitting between them. This CDR3 comprises 12 residues.

This clone was counted only a few times. The chain carries TRBV2 and TRBJ2-6; 7 nucleotides line up with TRBD1. Germline CDR1 SNHLY, CDR2 FYNNEI. The CDR3 length is 16 residues. The J segment lost 4 bases and the V segment lost 8 bases, leaving 11 bases of the junction unmatched. The CDR3 coding sequence is TGTGCCAGCCGGGACAGCCTATTTCTGGGGGCCAACGTCCTGACTTTC. This codes for CASRDSLFLGANVLTF.

V is TRBV28 and J is TRBJ2-7; a possible D gene is TRBD2 (6 bases). Germline V gives CDR1 MDHEN, CDR2 SYDVKM. V lost 5 bases and J 2 bases, leaving 13 bases between the germline ends. The CDR3 consists of 14 residues. Here the CDR3 DNA reads TGTGCCAGCAGTCCCGGGAGCTTCGCCTACGAGCAGTACTTC. As protein: CASSPGSFAYEQYF.

The chain joins TRBV5-1 to TRBJ2-1; 7 positions agree with TRBD2. Germline CDR1 reads SGHRS; CDR2 reads YFSETQ. V gave up 4 bases and J gave up 8 bases; unmatched junction bases: 12. The CDR3 runs to 15 residues. CDR3 in DNA: TGCGCCAGCAGCGTTAGGGCCGTGGCGGGGGATGAGCAGTTCTTC. This translates into CASSVRAVAGDEQFF.

The chain is built from TRBV11-2 and TRBJ1-2; D perhaps matches TRBD1 (6 bases). The CDR3 covers 19 residues. V lost 5 bases and J lost 4, with 29 bases in between. The germline gives CDR1 SGHAT, CDR2 FQNNGV. Here the CDR3 DNA reads TGTGCCAGCAGCCTGCATCACGGCAGGGGTGCTACGGTTGGCTATGGCTACACCTTC. Translated: CASSLHHGRGATVGYGYTF.

In this sample, this clone turned up a few times. The genes are TRBV10-3 and TRBJ2-1; the D gene is possibly TRBD1 (6 bases). V was shortened by 2 bases and J by 7 bases, with 15 bases between the two germline ends. The germline V gene encodes CDR1 ENHRY and CDR2 SYGVKD. This CDR3 region has 15 residues. CDR3 bases: TGTGCCATCAGTGAGCTAACAGGGATTTGGAATGAGCAGTTCTTC. Translation: CAISELTGIWNEQFF.

This rearrangement joins TRBV10-3 to TRBJ2-7; TRBD2 might be the D (5 bases). V was clipped by 5 bases and J by 0 bases, with 8 bases between them. Germline loops: CDR1 ENHRY, CDR2 SYGVKD. CDR3 length: 13 residues. The DNA for the CDR3 is TGTGCCATCAGTAGCGGTAGCTCCTACGAGCAGTACTTC. It codes for CAISSGSSYEQYF.

The rearrangement links TRBV6-2 or TRBV6-3 to TRBJ2-1; 9 nucleotides align to TRBD2. Germline CDR1 reads MNHEY; CDR2 reads SVGEGT. The CDR3 runs 13 residues. V shed 5 bases, J shed 7 bases, and the junction held 3 bases outside the gene matches. CDR3 nucleotide sequence: TGTGCCAGCAGTCTAGCGGGATATAATGAGCAGTTCTTC. This encodes CASSLAGYNEQFF.

The J gene is TRBJ1-1, the V gene TRBV5-1, with unresolved D. This CDR3 comprises 15 residues. Germline CDR1 SGHRS, CDR2 YFSETQ. Trimming removed 0 bases from V and 3 bases from J, with 12 bases in between. This CDR3 reads CASSLGSGEYTEAFF. The CDR3, as DNA: TGCGCCAGCAGCTTGGGGTCGGGAGAGTACACTGAAGCTTTCTTT.

V usage is TRBV7-9 and J usage is TRBJ2-7; 13 bases line up with TRBD2. This CDR3 comprises 15 residues. Germline CDR1 and CDR2: SEHNR and FQNEAQ (reference sequence). Trimming at V came to 4 bases and at J to 4 bases, leaving 4 bases not matched to a gene. The chain's CDR3 is CASSSTSGRSYEQYF. As DNA, the CDR3 is TGTGCCAGCAGCTCGACTAGCGGGAGGTCATACGAGCAGTACTTC.

The rearrangement uses TRBV7-2 and TRBJ1-6; D remains unclear. Germline loops: CDR1 SGHTA, CDR2 FQGNSA. The length of the CDR3 is 15 residues. Trimming removed 6 bases at V and 8 bases at J, with 17 bases between. CDR3 region: CASSHTHGGDSPLHF. The DNA for the CDR3 is TGTGCCAGCAGTCATACCCATGGCGGTGATTCACCCCTCCACTTT.

The rearrangement uses TRBV11-2 and TRBJ2-3; the D is unclear. The V and J ends lost 5 bases and 0 bases respectively, with 15 bases between them. CDR1 SGHAT and CDR2 FQNNGV come from the germline V gene. There are 16 residues in the CDR3. CDR3 loop: CASSRTPVRSTDTQYF. The CDR3, as DNA: TGTGCCAGCAGCCGAACCCCCGTCCGGAGCACAGATACGCAGTATTTT.

This clone was counted between two and nine times. The chain employs TRBV15 and TRBJ1-2, with 9 nucleotides matching TRBD1. The CDR3 consists of 14 residues. Germline V gene sequence: CDR1 LNHNV, CDR2 YYDKDF (reference sequence). V dropped 3 bases and J dropped 5; count of bases not matched to a gene: 4. The CDR3 bases are TGTGCCACCAGCAGGACAGGGGGAGGTTATGGCTACACCTTC. Protein product: CATSRTGGGYGYTF.

The rearrangement joins TRBV5-1 to TRBJ1-6; D unresolved. Trimming cost V 0 bases and J 0 bases, with 4 bases left between them. Germline lookup yields CDR1 SGHRS and CDR2 YFSETQ. The CDR3 runs 15 residues. The CDR3 region has the DNA TGCGCCAGCAGCTTGGACAGCTCCTATAATTCACCCCTCCACTTT. It codes for CASSLDSSYNSPLHF.